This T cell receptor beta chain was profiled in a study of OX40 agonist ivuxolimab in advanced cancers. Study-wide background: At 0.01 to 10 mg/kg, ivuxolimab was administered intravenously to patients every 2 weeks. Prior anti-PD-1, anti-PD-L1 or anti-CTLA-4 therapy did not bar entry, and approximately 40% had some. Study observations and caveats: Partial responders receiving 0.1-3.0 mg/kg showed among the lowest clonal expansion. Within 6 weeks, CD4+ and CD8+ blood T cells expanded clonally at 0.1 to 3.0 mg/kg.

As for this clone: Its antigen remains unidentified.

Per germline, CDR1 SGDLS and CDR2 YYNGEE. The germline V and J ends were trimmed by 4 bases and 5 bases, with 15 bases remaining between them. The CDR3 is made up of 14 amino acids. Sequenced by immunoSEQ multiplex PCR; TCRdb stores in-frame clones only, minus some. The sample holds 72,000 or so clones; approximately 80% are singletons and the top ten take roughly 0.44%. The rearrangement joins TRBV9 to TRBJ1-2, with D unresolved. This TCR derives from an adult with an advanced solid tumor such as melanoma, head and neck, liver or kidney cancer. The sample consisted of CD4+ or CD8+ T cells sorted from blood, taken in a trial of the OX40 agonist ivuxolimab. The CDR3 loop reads CASSHSGNRYGYTF. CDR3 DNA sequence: TGTGCCAGCAGCCATTCGGGGAATCGTTATGGCTACACCTTC.